This TCR beta chain was recorded in a study of shared clonotypes between healthy human individuals. Turning to the study itself: The study used three CD4 naive, three CD4 memory, two CD8 naive and one CD8 memory plate per donor.

V was cut by 2 bases and J by 2 bases, with 10 bases left in between. Germline V gene lookup returns CDR1 SGHRS and CDR2 YFSETQ. The CDR3 length is 15 residues. Generated by immunoSEQ multiplex PCR, the TCRdb table keeps only in-frame clones and is missing some. The sample lists about 2.4 million clones, approximately 94% occurring once. This receptor was identified in a man between 18 and 35 years old in good health. Some clones in this sample may be carry-over from other donors' samples. Input material: naive CD4+ T cells from PBMCs. Subset indicated: CD45RA+ positively selected. The chain has TRBV5-1 and TRBJ1-4; tentatively, D is TRBD1 (6 bases). CDR3 sequence: CASSFGDRTNEKLFF. CDR3 bases: TGCGCCAGCAGCTTTGGTGACAGGACTAATGAAAAACTGTTTTTT.